Listed below are T cell receptor beta chains from one sample, sequenced in a study of regulatory T cells in long-lasting Graves disease. TCRdb redid the calling of the multiplex PCR reads with MiXCR, one entry per CDR3 protein. This sample has 680,000 or so distinct CDR3 sequences, with around 17% found just once. This sample was also put to use in a study of T cells in Graves' hyperthyroidism and ophthalmopathy.

The specimen was peripheral blood mononuclear cells (PBMCs), collected at new diagnosis, from a patient treated with antithyroid drugs. The receptor source for this set is a woman aged 25 to 39 with Graves disease. CDR3s leave out the opening cysteine and the closing phenylalanine or tryptophan. Not every row has a clone size; where given, it reads once, few, many or a size class.

>many|TRBV10-3
ASESNEIGTSGSYEQY
>many|TRBV7-2
ASPWAF
>few|TRBV19
ASTLLAGGTDTQY
>once|TRBV24-1
ATSDLNGYADTQY
>few|TRBV29-1
SVEGGDTGELF
>.|TRBV19
ASRPGGLYGYT
>many|TRBV6-2/TRBV6-3
ASSELTDTQY
>many|TRBV28
ATSGTSPYEQY
>few|TRBV20-1
SAEGDRTDTQY
>.|TRBV6-5
ASSSLWDQY
>few|TRBV20-1
SPTGGVDEQY
>.|TRBV20-1
SATPGGYNEQF
>many|TRBV5-1
ASSLQWRTEAF
>many|TRBV28
ASSFDRVQY
>many|TRBV12-3/TRBV12-4
ASLNSGQGYEQY
>many|TRBV20-1
SARDGTVNTEAF
>.|TRBV6-1
ASSELVSVSSYEQY
>many|TRBV3-1
ASSQSRQGYEQY
>.|TRBV10-3
AISEANQGVTEAF
>.|TRBV30
AWGQGAEGNTGELF
>.|TRBV24-1
ATSDSTQRLRGTSGANVLT
>few|TRBV6-5
ASSYRPSYNSPLH
>.|TRBV18
ASSPTRGATNEKLF
>many|TRBV7-2
ASSYKPGSTEAF
>.|TRBV5-8
ASSFVSMNTEAF
>many|TRBV12-3/TRBV12-4
ASSPRLAGPPSTQY
>.|TRBV20-1
SARDRHRSSYNSPLH
>.|TRBV28
ASSPGAQAWA
>many|TRBV12-3/TRBV12-4
ASQQGLAGVDGDTQY
>many|TRBV28
ASSSQGWLAGGSSTDTQY
>many|TRBV2
ASTPDRGDYGYT
>many|TRBV28
ASSADSIELSTQY
>few|TRBV7-8
ASSQGSWGDYEQY
>.|TRBV5-5
ASSLPQLAGVGAGELF
>few|TRBV10-1
ASSPGPVNEQF
>many|TRBV6-1
ASNPGLSEKLF